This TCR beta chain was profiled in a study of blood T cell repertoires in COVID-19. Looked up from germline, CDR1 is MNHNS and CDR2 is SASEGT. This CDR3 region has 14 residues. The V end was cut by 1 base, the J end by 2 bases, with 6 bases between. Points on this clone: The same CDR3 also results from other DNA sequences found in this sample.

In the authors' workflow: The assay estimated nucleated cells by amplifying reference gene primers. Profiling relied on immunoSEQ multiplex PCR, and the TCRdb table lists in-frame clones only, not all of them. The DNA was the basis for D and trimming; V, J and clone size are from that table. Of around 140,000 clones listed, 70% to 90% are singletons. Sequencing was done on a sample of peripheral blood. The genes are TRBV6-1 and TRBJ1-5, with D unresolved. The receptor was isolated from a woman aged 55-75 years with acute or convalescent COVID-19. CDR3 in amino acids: CASSEGAGNQPQHF. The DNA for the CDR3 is TGTGCCAGCAGTGAAGGGGCAGGCAATCAGCCCCAGCATTTT.